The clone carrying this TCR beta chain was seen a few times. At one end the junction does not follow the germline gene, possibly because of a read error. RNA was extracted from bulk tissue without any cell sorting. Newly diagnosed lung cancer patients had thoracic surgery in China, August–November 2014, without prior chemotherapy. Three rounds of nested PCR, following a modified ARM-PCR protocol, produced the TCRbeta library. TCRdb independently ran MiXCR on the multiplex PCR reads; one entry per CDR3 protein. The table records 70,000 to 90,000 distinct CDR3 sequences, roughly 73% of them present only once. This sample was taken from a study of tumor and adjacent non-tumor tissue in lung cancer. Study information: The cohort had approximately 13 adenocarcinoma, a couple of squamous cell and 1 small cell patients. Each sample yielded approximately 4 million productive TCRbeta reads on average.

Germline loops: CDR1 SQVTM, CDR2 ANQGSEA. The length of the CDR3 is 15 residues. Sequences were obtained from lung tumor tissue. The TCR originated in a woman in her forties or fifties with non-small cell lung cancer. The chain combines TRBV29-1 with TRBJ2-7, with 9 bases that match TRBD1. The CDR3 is CSVTIGGQGAYGQYF. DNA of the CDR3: TGCAGCGTTACAATAGGGGGACAGGGAGCCTACGGGCAGTATTTC.